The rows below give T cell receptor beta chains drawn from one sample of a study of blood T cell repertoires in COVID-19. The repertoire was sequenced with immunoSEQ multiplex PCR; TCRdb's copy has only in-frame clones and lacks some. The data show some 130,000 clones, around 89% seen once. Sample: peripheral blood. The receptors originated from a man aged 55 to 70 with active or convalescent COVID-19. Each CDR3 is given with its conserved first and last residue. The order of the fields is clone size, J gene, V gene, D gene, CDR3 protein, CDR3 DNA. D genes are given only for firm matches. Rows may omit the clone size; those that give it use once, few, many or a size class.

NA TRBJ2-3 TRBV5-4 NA CAWDFGTDTQYF TGTGCCTGGGACTTCGGCACAGATACGCAGTATTTT
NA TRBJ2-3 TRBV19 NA CASMIGPENPQYF TGTGCCAGTATGATAGGTCCGGAGAACCCGCAGTATTTT
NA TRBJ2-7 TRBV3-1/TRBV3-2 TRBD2 CASSRDYSYEQYF TGTGCCAGCAGCAGGGACTACTCCTACGAGCAGTACTTC
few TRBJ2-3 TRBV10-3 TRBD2 CAISEAGTSGTHTDTQYF TGTGCCATCAGTGAGGCCGGGACTAGCGGGACCCACACAGATACGCAGTATTTT
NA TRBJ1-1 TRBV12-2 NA CASRLVGAGLVNTEAFF TGTGCAAGTCGCTTGGTAGGTGCAGGGTTGGTGAACACTGAAGCTTTCTTT
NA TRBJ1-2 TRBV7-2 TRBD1 CASSLEGQGSYGYTF TGTGCCAGCAGCTTAGAGGGACAGGGCAGCTATGGCTACACCTTC
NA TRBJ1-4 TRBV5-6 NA CASSSPGAGEKLFF TGTGCCAGCAGCTCCCCGGGCGCGGGGGAAAAACTGTTTTTT
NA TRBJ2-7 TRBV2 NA CASNPGISYEQYF TGTGCCAGCAACCCCGGGATCTCCTACGAGCAGTACTTC
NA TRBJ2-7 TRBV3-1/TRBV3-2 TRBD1 CASSRGTGGEQYF TGTGCCAGCAGCCGAGGGACAGGCGGGGAGCAGTACTTC
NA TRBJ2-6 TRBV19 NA CASTPGAGANVLTF TGTGCCAGTACCCCAGGGGCTGGGGCCAACGTCCTGACTTTC
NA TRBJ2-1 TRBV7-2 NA CASSFSSYNEQFF TGTGCCAGCAGCTTTAGCTCCTACAATGAGCAGTTCTTC
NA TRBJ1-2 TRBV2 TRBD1 CASSEVTGGFDGYTF TGTGCCAGCAGTGAAGTGACAGGGGGCTTTGATGGCTACACCTTC
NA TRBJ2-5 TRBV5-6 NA CASSTPTRNQETQYF TGTGCCAGCAGCACTCCAACTAGAAATCAAGAGACCCAGTACTTC
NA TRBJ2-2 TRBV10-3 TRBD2 CAASVAGDTGELFF TGTGCCGCGAGCGTGGCGGGAGACACCGGGGAGCTGTTTTTT
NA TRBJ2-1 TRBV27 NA CASTTVPVRGANEQFF TGTGCCAGCACCACGGTCCCTGTCAGGGGGGCGAATGAGCAGTTCTTC
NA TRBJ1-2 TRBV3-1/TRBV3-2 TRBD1 CASSPRDRGRYGYTF TGTGCCAGCAGCCCACGGGACAGGGGGAGATATGGCTACACCTTC
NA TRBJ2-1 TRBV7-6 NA CASSLAFGQSKFF TGTGCCAGCAGCTTAGCTTTCGGACAGTCAAAGTTCTTC
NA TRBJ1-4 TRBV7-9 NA CASSLPTKETHREKLFF TGTGCCAGCAGCTTACCTACTAAAGAGACCCATCGTGAAAAACTGTTTTTT
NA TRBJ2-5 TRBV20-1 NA CSAGTSWTQYF TGCAGCGCCGGTACCTCATGGACCCAGTACTTC
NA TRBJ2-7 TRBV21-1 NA CASSPAQGGSHEQYF TGTGCCAGCAGCCCCGCCCAAGGGGGCTCCCACGAGCAGTACTTC
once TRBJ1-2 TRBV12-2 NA CASRRFHYGYTF TGTGCAAGTCGCCGTTTTCACTATGGCTACACCTTC
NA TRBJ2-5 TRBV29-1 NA CSVEGLAYQETQYF TGCAGCGTCGAAGGACTGGCGTACCAAGAGACCCAGTACTTC
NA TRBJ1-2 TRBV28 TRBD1 CASSSDRNYGYTF TGTGCCAGCAGTTCGGACAGGAACTATGGCTACACCTTC
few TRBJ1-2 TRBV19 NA CASSIDRTDYGYTF TGTGCCAGTAGTATAGATCGGACAGACTATGGCTACACCTTC
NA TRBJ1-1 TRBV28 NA CASSSPGQGTNTEAFF TGTGCCAGCAGTTCGCCCGGGCAGGGGACCAACACTGAAGCTTTCTTT
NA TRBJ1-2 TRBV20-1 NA CSASLDYGYTF TGCAGTGCTAGTTTAGATTATGGCTACACCTTC
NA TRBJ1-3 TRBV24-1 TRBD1 CASVGQTSSGNTIYF TGTGCCTCTGTGGGACAGACGAGCTCTGGAAACACCATATATTTT
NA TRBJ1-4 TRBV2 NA CASSNDKVVEKLFF TGTGCCAGCAGCAACGACAAGGTGGTTGAAAAACTGTTTTTT
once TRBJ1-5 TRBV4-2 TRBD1 CASSQYTGTDSNQPQHF TGTGCCAGCAGCCAATACACCGGGACAGATAGCAATCAGCCCCAGCATTTT
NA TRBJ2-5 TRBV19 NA CASSMESGVETQYF TGTGCCAGTAGTATGGAGTCGGGAGTGGAGACCCAGTACTTC
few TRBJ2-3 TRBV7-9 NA CASSSSASTDTQYF TGTGCCAGCAGCTCCAGCGCAAGCACAGATACGCAGTATTTT
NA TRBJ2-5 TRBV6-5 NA CASSRPGGETQYF TGTGCCAGCAGCCGACCGGGCGGGGAGACCCAGTACTTC
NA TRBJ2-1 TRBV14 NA CASSLPGVYNEQFF TGTGCCAGCAGCCTACCGGGAGTTTACAATGAGCAGTTCTTC
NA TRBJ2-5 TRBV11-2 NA CASSSGLTYQETQYF TGTGCCAGCAGCTCGGGACTCACGTACCAAGAGACCCAGTACTTC
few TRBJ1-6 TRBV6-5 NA CASSPRDRSNSPLHF TGTGCCAGCAGTCCGCGGGACCGATCTAATTCACCCCTCCACTTT
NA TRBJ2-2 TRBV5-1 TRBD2 CASRRREVVGELFF TGCGCCAGCAGGAGGCGGGAGGTAGTCGGGGAGCTGTTTTTT
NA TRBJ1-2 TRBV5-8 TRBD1 CASSPGQGDYGYTF TGTGCCAGCAGCCCCGGACAGGGGGACTATGGCTACACCTTC
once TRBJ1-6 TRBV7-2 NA CASARVYNSPLHF TGTGCCAGCGCCCGGGTTTATAATTCACCCCTCCACTTT
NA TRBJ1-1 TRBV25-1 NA CASSEFPGERLGEAFF TGTGCCAGCAGTGAATTCCCAGGGGAGAGGTTGGGTGAAGCTTTCTTT
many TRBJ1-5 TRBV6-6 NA CASSDIISNQPQHF TGTGCCAGCAGTGACATTATAAGCAATCAGCCCCAGCATTTT
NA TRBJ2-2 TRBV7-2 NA CASSLRRGAGELFF TGTGCCAGCAGCTTACGCAGGGGAGCCGGGGAGCTGTTTTTT
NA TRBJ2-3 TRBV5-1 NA CASSWGDRTDTQYF TGCGCCAGCAGCTGGGGGGACCGCACAGATACGCAGTATTTT
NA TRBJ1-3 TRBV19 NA CASSGQFNSGNTIYF TGTGCCAGTAGCGGACAGTTTAACTCTGGAAACACCATATATTTT
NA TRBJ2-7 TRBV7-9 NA CASSPPGLAPNEQYF TGTGCCAGCAGCCCCCCGGGGCTAGCGCCCAACGAGCAGTACTTC
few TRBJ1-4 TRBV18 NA CASSQGQRASEKLFF TGTGCCAGCTCGCAAGGACAGAGAGCCAGTGAAAAACTGTTTTTT
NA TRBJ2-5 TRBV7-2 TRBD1 CASSQTGAKPETQYF TGTGCCAGCAGCCAGACAGGGGCGAAGCCGGAGACCCAGTACTTC
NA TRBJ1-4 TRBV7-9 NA CASSLRASNEKLFF TGTGCCAGCAGCTTACGCGCTTCTAATGAAAAACTGTTTTTT
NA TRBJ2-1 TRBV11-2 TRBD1 CASSLDRGIHEQFF TGTGCCAGCAGCTTGGACAGGGGAATACATGAGCAGTTCTTC
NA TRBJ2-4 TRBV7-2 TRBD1 CASSFSSGQGKNIQYF TGTGCCAGCAGCTTTTCGTCAGGACAGGGCAAAAACATTCAGTACTTC
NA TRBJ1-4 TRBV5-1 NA CASSGGAAINEKLFF TGCGCCAGCAGCGGGGGGGCGGCTATTAATGAAAAACTGTTTTTT
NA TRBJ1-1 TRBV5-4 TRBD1 CASSLDRFEAFF TGTGCCAGCAGCCTGGACAGGTTTGAAGCTTTCTTT
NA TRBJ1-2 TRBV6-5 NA CASSYGPTVVEGYTF TGTGCCAGCAGTTACGGACCGACAGTTGTGGAGGGCTACACCTTC
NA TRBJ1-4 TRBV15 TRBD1 CATSRVGTGREKLFF TGTGCCACCAGCAGAGTAGGGACAGGGCGAGAAAAACTGTTTTTT
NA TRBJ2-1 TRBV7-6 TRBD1 CASSPAETGTGNEQFF TGTGCCAGCAGCCCGGCCGAGACAGGGACGGGGAATGAGCAGTTCTTC
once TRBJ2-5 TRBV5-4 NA CASSIPQEETQYF TGTGCCAGCAGTATCCCACAAGAAGAGACCCAGTACTTC
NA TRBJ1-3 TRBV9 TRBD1 CASKGADGNTIYF TGTGCCAGCAAGGGGGCGGATGGAAACACCATATATTTT
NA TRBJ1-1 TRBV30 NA CAWSRTGDTEAFF TGTGCCTGGAGTCGGACGGGGGACACTGAAGCTTTCTTT
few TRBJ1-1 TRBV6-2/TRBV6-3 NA CASGRDGGKIGTEAFF TGTGCCAGCGGCCGGGACGGGGGAAAGATTGGCACTGAAGCTTTCTTT
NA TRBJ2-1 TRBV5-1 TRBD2 CASSITSVNEQFF TGCGCCAGCAGCATAACTAGCGTCAACGAGCAGTTCTTC
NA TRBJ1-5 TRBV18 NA CASSGGTREQPQHF TGTGCCAGCTCAGGCGGGACCCGAGAACAGCCCCAGCATTTT